This TCR beta chain was found in a study of CD8 T cells in Susac syndrome (dated by TCRdb to between 2019 and 2020). For the study in its entirety: Whether CD8+ T cell activation and differentiation in Susac syndrome was antigen driven was tested using repertoire sequencing. CD8+ T cell repertoire clonality was compared between about a dozen healthy donors, approximately 14 Susac syndrome patients and about 15 multiple sclerosis patients. Overall study outcomes, separate from this receptor: The study acknowledged that relatively few individuals were included in the TCR sequencing and HLA analysis.

Details on this clonotype: Its antigen is still unknown. It has no much larger one-base neighbor in the sample; base qualities were not kept.

High-throughput TCR beta sequencing profiled peripheral blood CD8+ and CD4+ T cells from healthy donors, Susac syndrome patients and multiple sclerosis patients. The multiple sclerosis controls were treatment-naive patients whose relapsing-remitting disease, either stable or active, fulfilled the revised McDonald criteria. Bulk CD8+ and CD4+ T cells were purified by magnetic negative isolation, while CD8+ TEMRA cells were enriched using FACS. Blood was drawn into EDTA tubes, processed within 24 hours, and PBMCs were isolated by density gradient centrifugation. PBMCs intended for TCR sequencing were cryopreserved in liquid nitrogen and were subsequently thawed in a 37 degrees C water bath. The sorted or isolated CD4+, CD8+ and CD8+ TEMRA cells had a purity of 90% or higher. RNA was extracted using the RNeasy kit, and about 0.45 to 1 microgram was reverse transcribed with random hexamers. The immunoSEQ multiplex PCR assay, covering 54 Vbeta and 13 Jbeta segments, was used to amplify TCR beta CDR3 regions. To correct PCR amplification bias, a synthetic template baseline was used for both primer optimization and computational correction. Under the source paper's analysis protocol: Reads were annotated to V, D and J genes per IMGT and analyzed with immunoSEQ Analyzer, keeping only productive sequences. Clonality was calculated as one minus the Shannon entropy normalized by log2 of the number of productive unique sequences. Public and private clones were assessed among the 100 most prevalent clones of each patient and control. Clones were defined as Susac-specific if absent from the healthy and MS cohorts, from 1052 published viral clones and from other ImmuneACCESS disease sequences. TCRdb trimmed the raw reads at Q25, called clones with MiXCR and kept productive beta chains. Rows are combined by CDR3 protein, so each entry shows the most common genes and DNA. The V and J calls come from TCRdb's annotation, not from the publication. The sample yields under 55,000 distinct CDR3 sequences; 93% were counted once. The top ten hold roughly 0.5% of the sample.

CDR1 and CDR2, per the germline V gene, are SGHDN and FVKESK. Trimming at the junction amounts to 1 base on V and 1 base on J, and the germline ends lie 7 bases apart. From the cysteine up to the phenylalanine, the CDR3 has a length of 14 residues. The DNA shown is the 42-base CDR3, in frame from base 1. The TCR comes from a human donor with multiple sclerosis. The sample was CD8+ T cells from PBMCs. This chain joins TRBV14 to TRBJ1-1; the D gene is unclear. The DNA reads as follows: TGTGCCAGCAGCCAAGTCTTGGGGAACACTGAAGCTTTCTTT. Translated, it gives CASSQVLGNTEAFF.